This passage covers 21 T cell receptor beta chains from one sample sequenced in a study of cytomegalovirus exposure and HLA in healthy donors. The PCR had 60 Vbeta and 13 Jbeta primers. The protocol was immunoSEQ multiplex PCR, while the TCRdb copy is restricted to in-frame clones and leaves out a portion. The profile shows about 200,000 clones, roughly three quarters of them singletons. The sample consisted of PBMCs. These receptors were obtained from a male donor in good health and CMV-seropositive.

The chain uses TRBV4-1 and TRBJ2-3, with 9 bases fitting TRBD2. Trimming at V came to 1 base and at J to 4 bases, leaving 3 bases not matched to a gene. CDR3 length equals 15 residues. Germline values: CDR1 MGHRA, CDR2 YSYEKL. CDR3 loop: CASSQVGGGADTQYF. The CDR3 DNA follows: TGCGCCAGCAGCCAAGTTGGCGGGGGGGCAGATACGCAGTATTTT.

This clone has only a few counts. The chain employs TRBV7-9 and TRBJ1-5, with D possibly matching TRBD1 (6 bases). The CDR3 totals 15 residues. V lost 1 base, J lost 3 bases, and 10 bases lay in between. CDR1 SEHNR and CDR2 FQNEAQ come from the germline V gene (reference sequence). CDR3 nucleotide sequence: TGTGCCAGCAGCTTAGGCGCAGGGGACAATCAGCCCCAGCATTTT. This codes for CASSLGAGDNQPQHF.

The chain uses TRBV6-1 and TRBJ2-1; D uncertain. The CDR3 spans 12 residues. Germline lookup yields CDR1 MNHNS and CDR2 SASEGT. V lost 6 bases, J lost 6 bases, and 9 bases lay in between. CDR3: CASRGAANEQFF. CDR3 bases: TGTGCCAGCAGGGGCGCCGCCAATGAGCAGTTCTTC.

Remarks on this clone: A read error may account for a junction end that differs from germline. The chain uses TRBV5-1 and TRBJ2-5; 7 bases map to TRBD1. Per germline, CDR1 SGHRS and CDR2 YFSETQ. The CDR3 totals 15 residues. The CDR3: CASSEQDRLQGTQYF. The CDR3, as DNA: TGCGCCAGCAGCGAACAGGACAGGCTGCAAGGGACCCAGTACTTC.

This clone occurred once. The chain has TRBV5-1 and TRBJ2-2, with no clear D. CDR3 size: 13 residues. Trimming pared 0 bases from V and 5 bases from J, leaving 5 bases between. The germline V gene encodes CDR1 SGHRS and CDR2 YFSETQ. The chain's CDR3 is CASSLALTGELFF. Here the CDR3 DNA reads TGCGCCAGCAGCTTGGCCCTAACCGGGGAGCTGTTTTTT.

CDR3 nucleotides: TGCGCCAGCAGCTTAAATGGGGGGAGCGAGACCCAGTACTTC. Protein: CASSLNGGSETQYF. The genes are TRBV5-1 and TRBJ2-5; weak D call: TRBD2 (6 bases). The V gene's germline CDR1 is SGHRS and CDR2 YFSETQ. This CDR3 has 14 amino acids. V was clipped by 2 bases and J by 5 bases, with 13 bases between them.

CDR3 protein: CASSLSGVNTGELFF. CDR3 DNA: TGTGCCAGCAGCTTATCCGGGGTGAACACCGGGGAGCTGTTTTTT. The rearrangement uses TRBV11-3 and TRBJ2-2; TRBD2 is a possible D gene (5 bases). The germline V gene encodes CDR1 SGHNT and CDR2 YENEEA. The CDR3 is made up of 15 amino acids. The V end lost 2 bases, the J end lost 1 base, and 8 bases lay between the germline ends.

J is TRBJ2-5 and V is TRBV9; possibly TRBD2 for D (6 bases). Germline V CDR1 and CDR2: SGDLS, YYNGEE. Between the trimmed V and J ends, which lost 2 bases and 3 bases, there was a span of 8 bases. The CDR3 loop spans 13 amino acids. This CDR3 is CASSVSGEETQYF. In DNA form, the CDR3 reads TGTGCCAGCAGCGTCTCGGGGGAAGAGACCCAGTACTTC.

The rearrangement links TRBV7-2 to TRBJ1-1; D is unclear. The CDR3 totals 13 residues. Germline values: CDR1 SGHTA, CDR2 FQGNSA. The V end was cut by 8 bases, the J end by 4 bases, with 14 bases between. CDR3 DNA sequence: TGTGCCAGCGTATTGACCACGGGCACTGAAGCTTTCTTT. Its protein is CASVLTTGTEAFF.

The genes are TRBV7-2 and TRBJ1-2; 10 nucleotides align to TRBD1. Germline CDR1 and CDR2: SGHTA and FQGNSA. CDR3 length: 18 amino acids. Unmatched junction bases numbered 15, after V lost 4 bases and J lost 4 bases. This chain's CDR3 is CASSSYILEGDRGYGYTF. The CDR3 DNA reads TGTGCCAGCAGCTCCTATATCTTAGAGGGGGACAGGGGCTATGGCTACACCTTC.

As concerns this clone: Other DNA sequences in the sample encode the same CDR3. The V and J genes are TRBV5-6 and TRBJ2-1, with TRBD1 matching over 9 bases. Unmatched junction bases numbered 11, after V lost 4 bases and J lost 6 bases. The CDR3 extends over 16 amino acids. The germline V gene encodes CDR1 SGHDT and CDR2 YYEEEE. The CDR3 sequence is CASSQTMDRGGNEQFF. The CDR3 DNA sequence: TGTGCCAGCAGCCAGACTATGGACAGGGGTGGCAATGAGCAGTTCTTC.

The rearrangement links TRBV27 to TRBJ1-6; TRBD1 agrees at 7 bases. Germline CDR1 reads MNHEY; CDR2 reads SMNVEV (reference sequence). Unmatched junction bases numbered 8, after V lost 3 bases and J lost 6 bases. The CDR3 covers 16 residues. The CDR3 protein is CASSFLGQDLNSPLHF. In DNA, the CDR3 is TGTGCCAGCAGTTTCCTAGGACAGGACCTTAATTCACCCCTCCACTTT.

The chain joins TRBV9 to TRBJ1-5; a weak D match, TRBD1 (6 bases). The V end was cut by 0 bases, the J end by 7 bases, with 11 bases between. The germline V gene encodes CDR1 SGDLS and CDR2 YYNGEE. There are 14 residues in the CDR3. DNA of the CDR3: TGTGCCAGCAGCGTAGGTGCAGGGGTCCAGCCCCAGCATTTT. It is translated as CASSVGAGVQPQHF. The complete variable domain, with remaining parts taken from reference TRBV9 and TRBJ1-5, reads DSGVTQTPKHLITATGQRVTLRCSPRSGDLSVYWYQQSLDQGLQFLIQYYNGEERAKGNILERFSAQQFPDLHSELNLSSLELGDSALYFCASSVGAGVQPQHFGDGTRLSIL.

The rearrangement links TRBV7-3 to TRBJ2-1; TRBD1 is a possible D gene (5 bases). The germline V gene encodes CDR1 SGHTA and CDR2 FQGTGA. Trimming removed 3 bases at V and 10 bases at J, with 28 bases between. CDR3 length: 18 residues. CDR3 nucleotides: TGTGCCAGCAGCTTCCCACGGGCGGCAACCTATCCCTACAGGGAGCAGTTCTTC. Translated, it gives CASSFPRAATYPYREQFF.

V is TRBV7-3 and J is TRBJ2-1; possible D gene TRBD2, 6 bases. Germline CDR1 SGHTA, CDR2 FQGTGA. This CDR3 has 15 amino acids. The V end lost 5 bases, the J end lost 1 base, and 12 bases lay between the germline ends. The DNA of the CDR3 is TGTGCCAGCAGCATCGGGACTTCGTCCTACAATGAGCAGTTCTTC. It specifies CASSIGTSSYNEQFF.

This chain connects TRBV28 to TRBJ2-5; the D is unclear. V lost 5 bases and J 3 bases, leaving 13 bases between the germline ends. The CDR3 has 14 residues. The germline CDR1 and CDR2 sequences are MDHEN and SYDVKM. The CDR3, as DNA: TGTGCCAGCAGTCGTTCGAGATATAAAGAGACCCAGTACTTC. Residues: CASSRSRYKETQYF.

The genes are TRBV18 and TRBJ2-7; unclear D gene. Deletions cut 0 bases from V and 0 bases from J, with 6 bases between. CDR1 and CDR2 from the germline V gene are KGHSH and LQKENI. The CDR3 runs to 14 residues. This chain's CDR3 is CASSPPASSYEQYF. In DNA, the CDR3 is TGTGCCAGCTCACCACCGGCCAGCTCCTACGAGCAGTACTTC.

The CDR3 nucleotides read TGTGCCAGCAGCCGTCCGGAGGGAGGTGAAGCTTTCTTT. Translation: CASSRPEGGEAFF. The J gene is TRBJ1-1, the V gene TRBV9, with D unresolved. The CDR3 has 13 amino acids. Germline CDR1 and CDR2: SGDLS and YYNGEE. The V end was cut by 4 bases, the J end by 7 bases, with 14 bases between.

This clone has just a few counts. The chain employs TRBV4-2 and TRBJ1-2; D is unresolved. CDR3 length: 15 residues. Trimming removed 1 base from V and 4 bases from J, with 13 bases in between. Germline assignment: CDR1 LGHNA and CDR2 YNFKEQ. The CDR3 region is CASSQGTGSGYGYTF. The CDR3 bases are TGTGCCAGCAGCCAAGGCACGGGGTCAGGCTATGGCTACACCTTC.

CDR3 protein: CASSRRTSGGSTSTDTQYF. The CDR3 bases are TGTGCCAGCAGCCGCCGAACTAGCGGGGGGTCAACTAGCACAGATACGCAGTATTTT. This chain joins TRBV13 and TRBJ2-3; 12 bases match TRBD2. J was trimmed by 0 bases and V by 5 bases; bases with no gene match: 12. Germline CDR1 PRHDT, CDR2 FYEKMQ (reference sequence). This CDR3 is 19 amino acids long.

In its sample, this clone was seen a few times. The chain is built from TRBV19 and TRBJ1-1; D gene ambiguous. V dropped 1 base and J dropped 4 bases, with 7 bases sitting between them. Germline values: CDR1 LNHDA, CDR2 SQIVND (reference sequence). The CDR3 is 13 residues long. CDR3 residues: CASSIVGTTEAFF. CDR3 DNA: TGTGCCAGTAGTATAGTTGGCACCACTGAAGCTTTCTTT.